This paragraph reports one T cell receptor beta chain. Unique molecular identifiers tagged the TCRbeta library. From the PCR reads, TCRdb called clonotypes with MiXCR, one entry per CDR3 protein. The sample contains 600,000 to 700,000 distinct CDR3 sequences, approximately 16% of which appear only once. The data are from a study of T-cell reconstitution after alpha-beta-depleted transplantation in children. This material consisted of PBMCs from the stem cell graft donor, taken from the stem cell graft. This receptor was taken from a human donor who donated a stem cell graft to a child with acute myeloid leukemia.

CDR3 region: CASSLERPSEAFF. CDR3 nucleotide sequence: TGTGCCAGCAGCTTAGAACGGCCGTCTGAAGCTTTCTTT. The chain employs TRBV11-2 and TRBJ1-1; D is ambiguous. Per the germline V gene, CDR1 is SGHAT and CDR2 is FQNNGV. The CDR3 runs to 13 residues. Trimming removed 0 bases at V and 6 bases at J, with 8 bases between.